This T cell receptor (beta chain) was sequenced during a study of blood T cell repertoires in COVID-19. V was clipped by 4 bases and J by 2 bases; unmatched bases: 6. This CDR3 comprises 16 residues. Looked up from germline, CDR1 is KGHDR and CDR2 is SFDVKD. Sequenced by immunoSEQ multiplex PCR; TCRdb stores in-frame clones only, minus some. The sample yields roughly 140,000 clones, around 80% seen once. This clonotype originated in a woman in her forties or fifties in a cohort sampled during active or convalescent COVID-19. The sequenced sample consisted of peripheral blood. This sequence joins TRBV24-1 and TRBJ2-3, with 9 bases matching TRBD2. CDR3 protein: CATSEIAGVDTDTQYF. Here the CDR3 DNA reads TGTGCCACCAGTGAAATAGCGGGGGTTGACACAGATACGCAGTATTTT.